Listed below are T cell receptor beta chains from one sample, sequenced in a study of blood T cell repertoires in COVID-19. TCRdb's copy holds only in-frame clones and misses some; the assay was immunoSEQ multiplex PCR. The sample carries 65,000 to 95,000 clones, 78% recorded once. The sequencing sample was made of peripheral blood. These receptors were taken from a human donor in a cohort sampled during active COVID-19. Each CDR3 is given with its conserved first and last residue. D genes are given only for firm matches. Where a row states a size, it is once, few, many or the class of an expanded clone; other rows omit it.

>TRBD1|.|TRBJ2-2|TRBV6-4
CASSDSGTGWTGELFF
TGTGCCAGCAGTGACTCCGGGACAGGGTGGACCGGGGAGCTGTTTTTT
>.|.|TRBJ2-1|TRBV24-1
CATTGSSYNEQFF
TGTGCCACCACCGGGAGCTCCTACAATGAGCAGTTCTTC
>.|.|TRBJ2-1|TRBV7-2
CASSSPPPGLYYNEQFF
TGTGCCAGCAGCTCCCCTCCCCCGGGACTCTACTACAATGAGCAGTTCTTC
>TRBD1|.|TRBJ1-2|TRBV18
CASSRRDRDISGYTF
TGTGCCAGCTCACGCCGGGACAGGGACATCTCTGGCTACACCTTC
>.|once|TRBJ2-2|TRBV6-5
CASSYSRYTGELFF
TGTGCCAGCAGTTACTCGAGGTACACCGGGGAGCTGTTTTTT
>TRBD1|many|TRBJ2-7|TRBV5-4
CASSWGQGGSYEQYF
TGTGCCAGCAGCTGGGGACAGGGGGGATCCTACGAGCAGTACTTC
>TRBD1|.|TRBJ1-2|TRBV7-3
CASSPQQGNGYTF
TGTGCCAGCAGCCCTCAACAGGGGAATGGCTACACCTTC
>TRBD2|.|TRBJ2-1|TRBV6-2/TRBV6-3
CASSPRTSGSRYNEQFF
TGTGCCAGCAGTCCCAGGACTAGCGGGAGTAGGTACAATGAGCAGTTCTTC
>TRBD2|.|TRBJ2-7|TRBV19
CASSMGGRSSYEQYF
TGTGCCAGTAGTATGGGGGGGAGGAGCTCCTACGAGCAGTACTTC
>TRBD1|few|TRBJ1-2|TRBV5-4
CASSLAGRARTGGDYTF
TGTGCCAGCAGCTTGGCAGGCCGAGCTCGGACAGGGGGGGACTACACCTTC
>.|.|TRBJ2-2|TRBV18
CASSPGQNTGELFF
TGTGCCAGCTCACCCGGACAGAACACCGGGGAGCTGTTTTTT
>.|.|TRBJ2-3|TRBV7-2
CASSFTGKFATDTQYF
TGTGCCAGCAGCTTCACAGGGAAATTTGCAACAGATACGCAGTATTTT
>.|.|TRBJ1-6|TRBV3-1/TRBV3-2
CASSQDQDRERPLHF
TGTGCCAGCAGCCAAGATCAGGACAGAGAACGGCCCCTCCACTTT
>.|.|TRBJ2-7|TRBV9
CASSAQSRTVTYEQYF
TGTGCCAGCAGCGCGCAGTCACGGACAGTCACCTACGAGCAGTACTTC
>TRBD1|.|TRBJ1-1|TRBV6-6
CASSEPGQGDGTEAFF
TGTGCCAGCTCCGAACCGGGACAGGGGGACGGGACTGAAGCTTTCTTT
>TRBD1|.|TRBJ1-2|TRBV7-9
CASSFTGDIGAYTF
TGTGCCAGCAGCTTTACAGGGGATATAGGGGCCTACACCTTC
>TRBD2|.|TRBJ2-2|TRBV5-1
CASSRGLAVTGELFF
TGCGCCAGTTCTCGGGGACTAGCGGTCACCGGGGAGCTGTTTTTT
>TRBD1|few|TRBJ2-5|TRBV20-1
CSASETGPQTQYF
TGCAGTGCTAGTGAGACAGGGCCTCAGACCCAGTACTTC
>.|.|TRBJ1-2|TRBV6-5
CASSRDTTNYGYTF
TGTGCCAGCTCCAGGGACACCACTAACTATGGCTACACCTTC
>TRBD1|.|TRBJ1-5|TRBV27
CASSPGQGGQPQHF
TGTGCCAGCAGTCCTGGACAGGGTGGTCAGCCCCAGCATTTT
>TRBD1|once|TRBJ1-2|TRBV7-8
CASSRRQGGDGYTF
TGTGCCAGCAGCCGAAGACAGGGGGGGGATGGCTACACCTTC
>.|once|TRBJ2-3|TRBV7-8
CASSFGGRTDTQYF
TGTGCCAGCAGTTTTGGTGGCCGCACAGATACGCAGTATTTT
>.|.|TRBJ1-1|TRBV19
CASSIPQGGTEAFF
TGTGCCAGTAGTATCCCTCAAGGGGGCACTGAAGCTTTCTTT
>TRBD1|.|TRBJ2-7|TRBV6-6
CASSYHPGQEYEQYF
TGTGCCAGCAGTTATCACCCGGGACAGGAATACGAGCAGTACTTC
>.|.|TRBJ1-1|TRBV7-2
CASSLLAGRTEAFF
TGTGCCAGCAGCCTTCTTGCGGGGCGCACTGAAGCTTTCTTT
>.|once|TRBJ1-1|TRBV7-2
CASSLDSGSIREAFF
TGTGCCAGCAGCTTAGATTCAGGGTCTATTAGGGAAGCTTTCTTT
>TRBD1|.|TRBJ2-5|TRBV3-1/TRBV3-2
CASSRPWGDREDQETQYF
TGTGCCAGCAGCCGTCCCTGGGGGGACAGGGAGGACCAAGAGACCCAGTACTTC
>.|.|TRBJ2-1|TRBV6-5
CASRESPYNEQFF
TGTGCCAGCAGGGAGTCTCCCTACAATGAGCAGTTCTTC
>TRBD1|.|TRBJ1-1|TRBV10-3
CAISTGQGGANTEAFF
TGTGCCATCAGCACGGGACAGGGGGGTGCGAACACTGAAGCTTTCTTT
>.|few|TRBJ1-3|TRBV7-9
CASSLAGGLRSGNTIYF
TGTGCCAGCAGCTTAGCAGGTGGGCTAAGATCTGGAAACACCATATATTTT
>TRBD1|.|TRBJ2-2|TRBV5-1
CASSARTGGDTGELFF
TGCGCCAGCAGCGCCAGGACAGGGGGGGACACCGGGGAGCTGTTTTTT
>.|.|TRBJ1-5|TRBV6-1
CASSERLWGQPDLYSNQPQHF
TGTGCCAGCAGTGAAAGATTATGGGGGCAACCCGACCTCTATAGCAATCAGCCCCAGCATTTT
>.|.|TRBJ1-6|TRBV19
CASREGARSPLHF
TGTGCCAGTAGAGAGGGTGCGCGTTCACCCCTCCACTTT
>TRBD2|.|TRBJ2-7|TRBV19
CASSIRTSGGHPYEQYF
TGTGCCAGTAGTATCCGGACTAGCGGGGGCCATCCCTACGAGCAGTACTTC
>.|.|TRBJ1-5|TRBV10-2
CASSETRQPSNQPQHF
TGCGCCAGCAGTGAGACCCGACAGCCTAGCAATCAGCCCCAGCATTTT
>.|.|TRBJ2-5|TRBV30
CAWSAHGPETQYF
TGTGCCTGGAGTGCCCATGGGCCAGAGACCCAGTACTTC
>.|once|TRBJ1-2|TRBV19
CASSISLLRGYYGYTF
TGTGCCAGTAGTATATCACTTCTCAGGGGCTACTATGGCTACACCTTC
>.|few|TRBJ1-3|TRBV7-6
CATRQESSGNTIYF
TGTGCCACCAGACAGGAAAGCTCTGGAAACACCATATATTTT
>TRBD2|.|TRBJ2-5|TRBV9
CASSLAASGASYQETQYF
TGTGCCAGCAGCCTAGCGGCTAGCGGGGCCTCGTACCAAGAGACCCAGTACTTC
>TRBD1|.|TRBJ1-6|TRBV28
CASSSGGSNSPLHF
TGTGCCAGCAGTTCAGGGGGAAGTAATTCACCCCTCCACTTT
>.|.|TRBJ1-6|TRBV12-3/TRBV12-4
CASRVEASPLHF
TGTGCCAGCAGGGTAGAGGCTTCACCCCTCCACTTT
>TRBD1|.|TRBJ1-2|TRBV3-1/TRBV3-2
CASSPQDRAGYTF
TGTGCCAGCAGTCCTCAAGACAGGGCGGGTTACACCTTC
>TRBD2|.|TRBJ2-3|TRBV6-4
CASSPSGYTDTQYF
TGTGCCAGCAGTCCTAGCGGCTACACAGATACGCAGTATTTT
>.|few|TRBJ2-7|TRBV7-9
CASSPPEDRTATYEQYF
TGTGCCAGCAGCCCGCCAGAGGACCGGACAGCTACCTACGAGCAGTACTTC
>TRBD2|.|TRBJ2-1|TRBV9
CASSVGTSGIDEQFF
TGTGCCAGCAGCGTAGGGACTAGCGGGATCGATGAGCAGTTCTTC
>.|medium-sized|TRBJ2-7|TRBV6-5
CAIVGTLISYEQYF
TGTGCCATAGTTGGGACACTTATCTCCTACGAGCAGTACTTC
>.|.|TRBJ1-1|TRBV7-9
CASSLVGGPDAFF
TGTGCCAGCAGCTTAGTAGGCGGGCCAGATGCTTTCTTT
>.|few|TRBJ2-5|TRBV30
CAWSTEGIEETQYF
TGTGCCTGGAGTACCGAGGGAATAGAAGAGACCCAGTACTTC
>TRBD1|.|TRBJ1-5|TRBV7-9
CASSGQGANQPQHF
TGTGCCAGCAGCGGACAGGGGGCGAATCAGCCCCAGCATTTT
>.|.|TRBJ1-6|TRBV5-4
CASSLDSSPLHF
TGTGCCAGCAGCTTAGACAGCTCACCCCTCCACTTT
>TRBD1|once|TRBJ2-2|TRBV6-5
CASSRGQKNTGELFF
TGTGCCAGCAGCCGGGGACAGAAAAACACCGGGGAGCTGTTTTTT